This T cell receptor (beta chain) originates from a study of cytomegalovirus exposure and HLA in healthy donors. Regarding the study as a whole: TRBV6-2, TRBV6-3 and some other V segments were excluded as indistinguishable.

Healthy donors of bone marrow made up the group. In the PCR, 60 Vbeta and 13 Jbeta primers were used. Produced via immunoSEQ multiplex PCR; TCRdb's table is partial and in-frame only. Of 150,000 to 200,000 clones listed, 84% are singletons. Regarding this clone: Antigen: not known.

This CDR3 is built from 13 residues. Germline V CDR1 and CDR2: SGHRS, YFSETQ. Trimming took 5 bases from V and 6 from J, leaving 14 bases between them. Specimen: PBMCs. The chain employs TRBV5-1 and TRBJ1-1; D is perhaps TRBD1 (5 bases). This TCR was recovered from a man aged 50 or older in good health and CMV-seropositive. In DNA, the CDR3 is TGCGCCAGCAGATACCGGGACTCATCTGAAGCTTTCTTT. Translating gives CASRYRDSSEAFF.